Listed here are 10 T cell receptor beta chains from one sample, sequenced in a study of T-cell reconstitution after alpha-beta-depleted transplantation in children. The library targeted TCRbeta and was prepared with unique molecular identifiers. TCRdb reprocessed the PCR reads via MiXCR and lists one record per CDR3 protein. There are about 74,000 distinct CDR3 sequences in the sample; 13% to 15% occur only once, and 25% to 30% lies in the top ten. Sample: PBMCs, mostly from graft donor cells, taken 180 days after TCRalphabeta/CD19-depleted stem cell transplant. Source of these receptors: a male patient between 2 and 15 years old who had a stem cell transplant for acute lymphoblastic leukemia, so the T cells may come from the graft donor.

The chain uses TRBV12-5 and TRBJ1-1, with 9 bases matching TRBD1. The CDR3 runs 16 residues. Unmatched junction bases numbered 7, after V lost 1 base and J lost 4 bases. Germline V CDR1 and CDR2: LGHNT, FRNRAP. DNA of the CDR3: TGTGCTAGTGGTTTGGCCGGGACAGGGAGAGGCACTGAAGCTTTCTTT. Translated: CASGLAGTGRGTEAFF. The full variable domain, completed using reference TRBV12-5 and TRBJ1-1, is DARVTQTPRHKVTEMGQEVTMRCQPILGHNTVFWYRQTMMQGLELLAYFRNRAPLDDSGMPKDRFSAEMPDATLATLKIQPSEPRDSAVYFCASGLAGTGRGTEAFFGQGTRLTVV.

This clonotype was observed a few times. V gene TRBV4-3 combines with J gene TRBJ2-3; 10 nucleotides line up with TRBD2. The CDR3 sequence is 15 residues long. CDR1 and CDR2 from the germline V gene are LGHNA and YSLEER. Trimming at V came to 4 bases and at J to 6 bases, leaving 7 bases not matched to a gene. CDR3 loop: CASSPKLAGEDTQYF. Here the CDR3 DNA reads TGCGCCAGCAGCCCGAAGCTAGCGGGAGAGGATACGCAGTATTTT.

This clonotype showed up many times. The CDR3 DNA sequence: TGTGCCACCAGCAGAGTGGCCCTCGGGGCTGAAGCTTTCTTT. This encodes CATSRVALGAEAFF. V is TRBV15 and J is TRBJ1-1; unclear D gene. The CDR3 is made up of 14 amino acids. Trimming took off 1 base at V and 6 bases at J, with 12 bases between the two ends. CDR1 is LNHNV and CDR2 is YYDKDF in the germline V gene (reference sequence).

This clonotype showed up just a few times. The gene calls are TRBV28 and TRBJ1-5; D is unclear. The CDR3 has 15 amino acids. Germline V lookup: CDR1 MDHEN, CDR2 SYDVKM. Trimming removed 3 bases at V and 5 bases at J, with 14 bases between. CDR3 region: CASSFFRKGYQPQHF. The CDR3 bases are TGTGCCAGCAGTTTTTTTAGGAAGGGATATCAGCCCCAGCATTTT.

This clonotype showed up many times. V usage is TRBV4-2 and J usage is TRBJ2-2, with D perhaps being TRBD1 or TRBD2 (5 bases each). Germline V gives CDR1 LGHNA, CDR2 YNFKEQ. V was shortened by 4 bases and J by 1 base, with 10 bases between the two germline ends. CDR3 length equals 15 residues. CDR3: CASSPGAGNTGELFF. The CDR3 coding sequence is TGTGCCAGCAGCCCCGGGGCGGGGAACACCGGGGAGCTGTTTTTT.

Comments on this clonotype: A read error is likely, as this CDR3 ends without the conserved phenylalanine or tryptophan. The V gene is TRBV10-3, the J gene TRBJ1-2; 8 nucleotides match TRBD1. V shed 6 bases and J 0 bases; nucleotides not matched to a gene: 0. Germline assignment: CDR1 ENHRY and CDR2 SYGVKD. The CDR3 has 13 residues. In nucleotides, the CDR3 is TGTGCCATCAGGGACAGGGCTAACTATGGCTACACCTTA. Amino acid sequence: CAIRDRANYGYTL.

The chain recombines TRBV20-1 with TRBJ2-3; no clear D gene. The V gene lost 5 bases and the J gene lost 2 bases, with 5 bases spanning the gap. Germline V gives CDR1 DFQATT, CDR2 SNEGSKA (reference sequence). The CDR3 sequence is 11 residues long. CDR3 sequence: CSAGYTDTQYF. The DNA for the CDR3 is TGCAGTGCTGGGTACACAGATACGCAGTATTTT.

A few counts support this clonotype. The CDR3 nucleotides are TGTGCCAGCAGCAGCGTCCGGGTCGCCTCCTACAATGAGCAGTTCTTC. Translated, it gives CASSSVRVASYNEQFF. J is TRBJ2-1 and V is TRBV11-1; D ambiguous. V shed 5 bases and J shed 0 bases, with 14 bases lying between them. The germline V gene has CDR1 SGHAT and CDR2 FQDESV (reference sequence). This CDR3 contains 16 residues.

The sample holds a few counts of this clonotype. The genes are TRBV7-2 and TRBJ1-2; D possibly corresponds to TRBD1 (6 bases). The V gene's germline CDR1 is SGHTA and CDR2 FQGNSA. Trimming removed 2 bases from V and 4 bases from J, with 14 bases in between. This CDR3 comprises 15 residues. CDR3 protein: CASSLTQGLSYGYTF. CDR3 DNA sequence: TGTGCCAGCAGCTTAACCCAGGGGTTGAGCTATGGCTACACCTTC.

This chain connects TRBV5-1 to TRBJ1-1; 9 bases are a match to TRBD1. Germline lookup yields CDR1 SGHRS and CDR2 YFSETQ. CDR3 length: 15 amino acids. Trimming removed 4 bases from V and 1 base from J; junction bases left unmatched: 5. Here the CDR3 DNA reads TGCGCCAGCAGCCCCACAGGGGGCCCGAACACTGAAGCTTTCTTT. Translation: CASSPTGGPNTEAFF.